This record covers a single T cell receptor (beta chain). Antigen unknown. Sample time point: patch test 3, about 24 weeks after DPC sensitization. Stated treatment: therapeutic diphenylcyclopropenone sensitization with weekly scalp DPC. Total RNA was extracted from unfractionated whole blood. At patch-test visits, sampling came before the patch test. The data are from a study of human T cells and chemical hapten exposure. Looking at the study overall: Diphenylcyclopropenone doses were given weekly to the scalps of patients across the approximately 22-week study. General study findings and limits: DPC sensitization left the count of TCRs above 1 in 1000 unchanged.

Germline CDR1 reads SGHTA; CDR2 reads FQGNSA. This CDR3 comprises 15 residues. The V and J ends lost 5 bases and 0 bases respectively, with 11 bases between them. MiXCR, applied by TCRdb to the RACE reads, yields one record per CDR3 protein. The data show 35,000 to 45,000 distinct CDR3 sequences, 9.5% to 15% seen once. The sequenced sample was whole blood, obtained in connection with sensitization to the hapten diphenylcyclopropenone (DPC). The V and J genes are TRBV7-2 and TRBJ1-3; unclear D gene. The sequence was obtained from a woman aged 35 to 49 with alopecia areata. Some clones in this sample may be carry-over from other donors' samples. CDR3 DNA: TGTGCCAGCAGCAGGAGCACGGTCTCTGGAAACACCATATATTTT. The encoded protein is CASSRSTVSGNTIYF.